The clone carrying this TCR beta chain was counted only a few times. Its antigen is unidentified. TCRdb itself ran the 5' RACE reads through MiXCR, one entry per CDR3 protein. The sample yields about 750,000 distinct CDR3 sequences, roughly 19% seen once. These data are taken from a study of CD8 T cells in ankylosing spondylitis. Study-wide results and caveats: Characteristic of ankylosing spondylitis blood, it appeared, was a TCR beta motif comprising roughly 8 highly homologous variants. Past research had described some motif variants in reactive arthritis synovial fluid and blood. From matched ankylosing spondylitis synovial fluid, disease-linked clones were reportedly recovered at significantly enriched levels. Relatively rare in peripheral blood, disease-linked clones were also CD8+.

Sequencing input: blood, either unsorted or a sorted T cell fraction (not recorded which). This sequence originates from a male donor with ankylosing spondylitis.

CDR3 in DNA: TGTGCCAGCAGCTTAGCGCCGGGGGAAGTTGGGGAGCTGTTTTTT. It encodes CASSLAPGEVGELFF. V is TRBV7-9 and J is TRBJ2-2, with D maybe TRBD2 (6 bases). Trimming took off 0 bases at V and 8 bases at J, with 13 bases between the two ends. The CDR3 consists of 15 residues. Germline V gives CDR1 SEHNR, CDR2 FQNEAQ (reference sequence).